The sequence of this T cell receptor (beta chain) was determined in a study of blood T cell repertoires in COVID-19. About the research overall: Sources were T cells, B-cell-depleted T cells, or PBMCs; the material itself was cDNA or gDNA.

Trimming removed 7 bases at V and 7 bases at J, with 14 bases between. This CDR3 comprises 13 residues. Germline CDR1 is SNHLY and CDR2 is FYNNEI. The data were produced by immunoSEQ multiplex PCR, yet TCRdb's version contains in-frame clones alone and is incomplete. The sample lists around 93,000 clones, approximately 80% occurring once. This clone came up a few times. The chain carries TRBV2 and TRBJ2-4; no clear D. The receptor comes from a man aged 60 to 69 with acute or convalescent COVID-19. Specimen: peripheral blood. CDR3 region: CASINPGENIQYF. The CDR3 coding sequence is TGTGCCAGCATCAATCCGGGTGAGAACATTCAGTACTTC. The entire variable domain, with the rest obtained from reference TRBV2 and TRBJ2-4, is as follows: EPEVTQTPSHQVTQMGQEVILRCVPISNHLYFYWYRQILGQKVEFLVSFYNNEISEKSEIFDDQFSVERPDGSNFTLKIRSTKLEDSAMYFCASINPGENIQYFGAGTRLSVL.